The source of this T cell receptor (beta chain) is a study of T cell responses to AZD1222 COVID-19 vaccine. General study findings and limits: Females outnumbered males among donors, who were mostly white British; clonal diversity was possibly underestimated. Nearly half of spike-specific TCRs reportedly target unmutated variant regions.

J gave up 6 bases and V 4 bases, and 8 bases lay outside the gene matches. Germline V gene sequence: CDR1 SGHNT, CDR2 YYREEE (reference sequence). This CDR3 has 15 residues. The repertoire was sequenced with immunoSEQ multiplex PCR; TCRdb's copy has only in-frame clones and lacks some. The repertoire has over 60,000 clones, approximately 79% of them found once; the top ten carry roughly 21%. As for this clone: Its antigen is not identified.

The sequence came from an adult in good health. This chain joins TRBV5-4 and TRBJ2-3; 10 bases fit TRBD2. This specimen consisted of peripheral blood, obtained on day 0 of MenACWY control vaccination. CDR3 in amino acids: CASSTRLAGADTQYF. The CDR3 nucleotides read TGTGCCAGCAGCACGCGACTAGCGGGTGCGGATACGCAGTATTTT. Full variable domain (missing parts from reference TRBV5-4 and TRBJ2-3): ETGVTQSPTHLIKTRGQQVTLRCSSQSGHNTVSWYQQALGQGPQFIFQYYREEENGRGNFPPRFSGLQFPNYSSELNVNALELDDSALYLCASSTRLAGADTQYFGPGTRLTVL.